This T cell receptor beta chain was documented in a study of CD8+ T cells in alopecia areata. Treatment specified: oral pan-JAK inhibitor, 5-10 mg twice daily. This clone has just a few counts. Unmatched junction bases numbered 3, after V lost 5 bases and J lost 2 bases. Germline V gene lookup returns CDR1 SGHRS and CDR2 YFSETQ. The CDR3 is 14 amino acids. Following extraction, RNA underwent reverse transcription to cDNA, which served as the sequencing template. Here immunoSEQ multiplex PCR was the method, and the copy in TCRdb shows in-frame clones only, minus some. The sample lists some 110,000 clones, 58% seen once, with nearly 30% in the top ten.

The specimen comprised CD8+ T cells sorted from blood, sampled at week 4, from a patient treated with tofacitinib. The genes are TRBV5-1 and TRBJ2-2, with TRBD1 identical over 7 bases. This receptor was taken from a human donor with alopecia areata. CDR3 DNA: TGCGCCAGCAGTCGGGACAGTAACACCGGGGAGCTGTTTTTT. Its translation is CASSRDSNTGELFF. Variable domain in full (rest from reference TRBV5-1 and TRBJ2-2): KAGVTQTPRYLIKTRGQQVTLSCSPISGHRSVSWYQQTPGQGLQFLFEYFSETQRNKGNFPGRFSGRQFSNSRSEMNVSTLELGDSALYLCASSRDSNTGELFFGEGSRLTVL.